This TCR beta chain was sequenced in a study of T-cell memory formation after mild COVID-19. The overall study: The TCR clusters were mostly specific to one donor. Overall study findings and caveats: Pre-infection memory held some responding clones, suggesting pre-existing cross-reactive T cells responded.

With regard to this clonotype: Its antigen is undetermined.

Barcoded TCR alpha and TCR beta cDNA libraries with UMIs came from 5'RACE using constant-segment primers. Using its own MiXCR run on the 5' RACE reads, TCRdb lists one record per CDR3 protein. The sample consists of roughly 450,000 distinct CDR3 sequences, more than 15% of them appearing once. The CDR3 has 13 amino acids. Germline-derived CDR1 and CDR2 are LGHDT and YNNKEL (reference sequence). V was cut by 4 bases and J by 6 bases, with 13 bases left in between. This receptor was identified in a young man who had mild COVID-19 (a few samples of this study predate the infection). Cell type and time point are not known. V is TRBV3-1 and J is TRBJ2-7; the D gene is possibly TRBD2 (6 bases). Sequencing was done on a sample of PBMCs or a T cell subset sorted from them (not recorded which). In nucleotides, the CDR3 is TGTGCCAGCAGCCCCTCAGCGGGTAGCGAGCAGTACTTC. This encodes CASSPSAGSEQYF.